These 16 T cell receptor beta chains share one sample of origin, sequenced in a study of shared clonotypes between healthy human individuals (TCRdb year 2020). The receptor library was made with the immunoSEQ multiplex PCR assay. TCRdb carries this immuneACCESS record with in-frame sequences only. Its versions omit some clonotypes, under half of them owing to an unresolved V gene in the studies checked, with the rest unexplained. Counted in this sample were around 2.5 million clones; 80% to 95% of them appeared once. The ten top clones hold about 0.39% of the sample. Sequences were obtained from naive CD4+ T cells from PBMCs. The cell subset or site label, as the study defines it: CD45RA+ positively selected. Receptors were obtained from a young man in good health. Some clones in this sample may be carry-over from other donors' samples.

This clone was detected only once. The chain joins TRBV6-5 to TRBJ2-7, with D maybe TRBD1 (5 bases). CDR1 MNHEY and CDR2 SVGAGI come from the germline V gene. The CDR3 spans 15 residues. Between the trimmed V and J ends, which lost 5 bases and 1 base, there was a span of 15 bases. CDR3 amino acids: CASSRARVGSYEQYF. DNA for the CDR3: TGTGCCAGCAGTCGCGCCAGGGTTGGATCCTACGAGCAGTACTTC.

In this sample, this clone turned up once. The identical CDR3 is also encoded by other nucleotide sequences in the sample. V usage is TRBV6-5 and J usage is TRBJ1-5; D is unclear. This CDR3 has 13 amino acids. CDR1 is MNHEY and CDR2 is SVGAGI in the germline V gene. The V end was cut by 4 bases, the J end by 1 base, with 5 bases between. CDR3 loop: CASSLRSNQPQHF. CDR3 DNA: TGTGCCAGCAGTTTGCGGAGCAATCAGCCCCAGCATTTT.

As for this clone: The sample has other DNA sequences that encode this CDR3 too. This rearrangement joins TRBV5-1 to TRBJ2-1; possible D gene TRBD2, 5 bases. The germline CDR1 and CDR2 sequences are SGHRS and YFSETQ. The germline V and J ends were trimmed by 2 bases and 1 base, with 10 bases remaining between them. The CDR3 length is 15 residues. The CDR3 DNA reads TGCGCCAGCAGCTTCGAAGGGAGTTCCTACAATGAGCAGTTCTTC. It yields the protein CASSFEGSSYNEQFF.

To note about this clone: This specimen includes other DNA sequences encoding the same CDR3. The chain carries TRBV4-1 and TRBJ2-5; D not certain. The CDR3 is 14 residues long. Looked up from germline, CDR1 is MGHRA and CDR2 is YSYEKL. Between the trimmed V and J ends, which lost 1 base and 2 bases, there was a span of 8 bases. As DNA, the CDR3 is TGCGCCAGCAGCCAAGGGTCTCGTCAAGAGACCCAGTACTTC. Residues: CASSQGSRQETQYF.

The chain has TRBV7-8 and TRBJ1-4, with D possibly matching TRBD1 (6 bases). This CDR3 spans 16 amino acids. Germline assignment: CDR1 SGHVS and CDR2 FQNEAQ. Between the trimmed V and J ends, which lost 3 bases and 8 bases, there was a span of 19 bases. For the CDR3, the DNA is TGTGCCAGCAGCTTTGGAGGGGGGCCGGGATGGGAAAAACTGTTTTTT. It is translated as CASSFGGGPGWEKLFF.

The chain is built from TRBV11-3 and TRBJ2-1; D uncertain. The CDR3 contains 16 residues. V gave up 0 bases and J gave up 3 bases, with 12 bases separating them. In germline, CDR1 is SGHNT, CDR2 YENEEA. The CDR3 protein is CASSLEGRNYYNEQFF. CDR3 sequence (DNA): TGTGCCAGCAGCTTAGAAGGCAGGAACTACTACAATGAGCAGTTCTTC.

A remark on this clone: At the DNA level, this CDR3 is encoded by other sequences in the same sample as well. The chain employs TRBV2 and TRBJ2-3; weak D call: TRBD2 (5 bases). The CDR3 contains 12 residues. V was clipped by 6 bases and J by 3 bases, with 7 bases between them. The germline V gene encodes CDR1 SNHLY and CDR2 FYNNEI. Here the CDR3 DNA reads TGTGCCAGCAGCGAGGGAACAGATACGCAGTATTTT. Translation gives CASSEGTDTQYF.

The chain recombines TRBV11-2 with TRBJ2-3; tentative D call: TRBD1 (5 bases). Germline CDR1 reads SGHAT; CDR2 reads FQNNGV. The CDR3 has 15 amino acids. V gave up 2 bases and J gave up 1 base, with 10 bases separating them. CDR3 amino acids: CASSLLTRGTDTQYF. As DNA, the CDR3 is TGTGCCAGCAGCTTATTGACCAGGGGCACAGATACGCAGTATTTT.

V and J are TRBV5-1 and TRBJ1-4; D not certain. This CDR3 spans 15 amino acids. Germline CDR1 is SGHRS and CDR2 is YFSETQ. Trimming cost V 4 bases and J 7 bases, with 17 bases left between them. The CDR3 is CASSPGEVSLEKLFF. CDR3 nucleotides: TGCGCCAGCAGCCCCGGCGAAGTCAGCCTTGAAAAACTGTTTTTT.

The V gene is TRBV6-1, the J gene TRBJ2-7; 9 positions match TRBD2. Germline V CDR1 and CDR2: MNHNS, SASEGT. Germline trimming cut 6 bases from V and 1 base from J; bases unmatched to any gene: 7. This CDR3 comprises 15 residues. The CDR3 bases are TGTGCCAGCAGGGACACTAGCGGGCTATCCTACGAGCAGTACTTC. Protein product: CASRDTSGLSYEQYF.

The V call is TRBV29-1, the J call TRBJ2-2; D gene ambiguous. V dropped 4 bases and J dropped 6 bases, with 12 bases sitting between them. Germline CDR1 SQVTM, CDR2 ANQGSEA. The CDR3 totals 13 residues. CDR3: CSVVPDSSGELFF. Here the CDR3 DNA reads TGCAGCGTTGTTCCCGACTCGTCCGGGGAGCTGTTTTTT.

The genes are TRBV6-1 and TRBJ2-1, with TRBD1 as a possible D gene (6 bases). Trimming left V 5 bases short and J 10 bases short, with 15 bases between. This CDR3 is built from 13 residues. Germline V gene data show CDR1 as MNHNS and CDR2 as SASEGT. The CDR3 nucleotides are TGTGCCAGCAGTTTCCGGGACAATAGGGAGCAGTTCTTC. Its protein product is CASSFRDNREQFF.

The rearrangement links TRBV30 to TRBJ1-4, with D perhaps matching TRBD1 (6 bases). The germline CDR1 and CDR2 sequences are GTSNPN and SVGIG (reference sequence). V was clipped by 0 bases and J by 8 bases, with 16 bases between them. The CDR3 has 15 amino acids. The CDR3 is CAWSVRGMLREKLFF. The CDR3 bases are TGTGCCTGGAGTGTTAGGGGGATGTTGCGGGAAAAACTGTTTTTT.

The rearrangement uses TRBV7-8 and TRBJ2-7, with a weak D call TRBD2 (5 bases). V lost 5 bases to trimming and J lost 5 bases, with 22 bases between them. CDR1 and CDR2 from the germline V gene are SGHVS and FQNEAQ. CDR3 size: 16 residues. CDR3 sequence (DNA): TGTGCCAGCAGCCCCAAGAGGGCCAGAAACTTGGACGAGCAGTACTTC. This sequence encodes CASSPKRARNLDEQYF. Variable domain in full (rest from reference TRBV7-8 and TRBJ2-7): GAGVSQSPRYKVAKRGQDVALRCDPISGHVSLFWYQQALGQGPEFLTYFQNEAQLDKSGLPSDRFFAERPEGSVSTLKIQRTQQEDSAVYLCASSPKRARNLDEQYFGPGTRLTVT.

The CDR3 protein is CASSSRASYNEQFF. For the CDR3, the DNA is TGTGCCAGCAGCTCCCGGGCTAGTTACAATGAGCAGTTCTTC. The V call is TRBV7-9, the J call TRBJ2-1; D is unclear. Germline V lookup: CDR1 SEHNR, CDR2 FQNEAQ (reference sequence). V shed 4 bases and J shed 4 bases, with 11 bases lying between them. The CDR3 covers 14 residues.

The chain couples TRBV7-9 to TRBJ1-1, with D uncertain. Germline values: CDR1 SEHNR, CDR2 FQNEAQ (reference sequence). Trimming removed 2 bases at V and 2 bases at J, with 9 bases between. This CDR3 is built from 14 residues. CDR3 residues: CASSLRFLNTEAFF. CDR3 bases: TGTGCCAGCAGCTTAAGGTTCCTAAACACTGAAGCTTTCTTT.